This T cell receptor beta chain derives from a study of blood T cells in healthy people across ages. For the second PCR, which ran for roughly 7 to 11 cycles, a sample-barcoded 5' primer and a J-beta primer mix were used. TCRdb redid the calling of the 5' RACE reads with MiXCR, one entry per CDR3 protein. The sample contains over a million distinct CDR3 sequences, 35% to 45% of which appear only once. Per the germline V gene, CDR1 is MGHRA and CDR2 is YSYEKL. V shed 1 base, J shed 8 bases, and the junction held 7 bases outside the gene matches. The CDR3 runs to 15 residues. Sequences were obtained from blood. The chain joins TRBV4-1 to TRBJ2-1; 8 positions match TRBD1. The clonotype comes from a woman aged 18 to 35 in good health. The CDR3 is CASSQVGTGGDEQFF. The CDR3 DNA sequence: TGCGCCAGCAGCCAAGTAGGGACAGGCGGCGATGAGCAGTTCTTC.